The 3 T cell receptor beta chains reported below all come from one sample, sequenced in a study of T-cell reconstitution after alpha-beta-depleted transplantation in children. Unique molecular identifiers tagged the TCRbeta library. TCRdb re-called the PCR reads with MiXCR, one entry per CDR3 protein. The table includes about 190,000 distinct CDR3 sequences, more than 6.5% detected once. The sequencing used PBMCs from the stem cell graft donor, collected from the stem cell graft. The receptor set was obtained from a human donor who donated a stem cell graft to a child with Wiskott-Aldrich syndrome.

This clonotype was seen at least ten times. The chain employs TRBV28 and TRBJ2-1; 9 nucleotides match TRBD2. This CDR3 is built from 17 residues. Germline assignment: CDR1 MDHEN and CDR2 SYDVKM. V shed 6 bases, J shed 5 bases, and the junction held 14 bases outside the gene matches. In nucleotides, the CDR3 is TGTGCCAGCAGCCTCTTCGGAGGGCTAGCGGGGAACAATGAGCAGTTCTTC. This codes for CASSLFGGLAGNNEQFF.

This clonotype was counted ten times or more. The V gene is TRBV10-1, the J gene TRBJ2-5; the D is unclear. With 2 bases removed from V and 4 bases from J, the gap between germline ends came to 8 bases. CDR1 is WNHNN and CDR2 is SYGVQD in the germline V gene (reference sequence). This CDR3 contains 13 residues. For the CDR3, the DNA is TGCGCCAGCAGTGAGCTGGGATCAGAGACCCAGTACTTC. This translates into CASSELGSETQYF.

This clonotype was picked up many times. CDR3 sequence: CASRLLTGYNEQFF. The DNA for the CDR3 is TGTGCCAGCAGACTCCTAACAGGGTACAATGAGCAGTTCTTC. This chain connects TRBV7-2 to TRBJ2-1, with D perhaps matching TRBD1 (6 bases). This CDR3 region has 14 residues. In germline, CDR1 is SGHTA, CDR2 FQGNSA. Deletions cut 6 bases from V and 4 bases from J, with 13 bases between.